What follows is one T cell receptor (beta chain) and its context. Its cognate antigen is unknown. This entry is derived from a study of radiotherapy plus CTLA-4 blockade in lung cancer. Background on the study: Objective responses arose in around a sixth of patients, and around 30% experienced disease control.

Using immunoSEQ multiplex PCR, the repertoire was profiled, and TCRdb retains in-frame clones only, with some absent. This sample has more than 25,000 clones, with 70% to 85% found just once. Chemo-refractory metastatic non-small-cell lung cancer patients received focal radiation with ipilimumab CTLA-4 blockade. Findings of the study overall: The best predictor of response was reported to be early blood T cell clone dynamics, with interferon-beta. TCR clones originating in tumors grew in number in blood after radiotherapy plus ipilimumab.

The CDR3 contains 15 residues. V gave up 0 bases and J gave up 0 bases, with 6 bases separating them. Germline V CDR1 and CDR2: SGHKS, YYEKEE (reference sequence). The chain has TRBV5-5 and TRBJ1-4; D unresolved. The sequences come from peripheral blood, collected from a patient treated with radiotherapy plus ipilimumab. This clonotype was sampled from a human donor with non-small cell lung cancer who had stable disease on radiotherapy plus ipilimumab. The chain's CDR3 is CASSLAITTNEKLFF. The CDR3 DNA follows: TGTGCCAGCAGCTTGGCGATTACAACTAATGAAAAACTGTTTTTT.